The entry below describes one T cell receptor beta chain. Its binding antigen is unknown. No base-level quality is on record; no much larger clone is a single base apart. This record belongs to a study of T-cell memory formation after mild COVID-19 (dated by TCRdb to the early 2020s). Concerning the study at large: TCR sequence clusters from the two donors were largely donor specific. T-cell clones expanding and contracting after mild COVID-19 in a couple of donors were tracked by longitudinal TCRalpha and TCRbeta repertoire sequencing. The cohort comprised two young, previously healthy adult volunteers, one female and one male.

TCRdb records Illumina NovaSeq 6000 as the sequencer. cDNA libraries for TCRalpha and TCRbeta were prepared by 5'RACE using constant-segment primers, with sample barcodes and unique molecular identifiers added. Trizol reagent was used to extract RNA from every sample. The libraries were amplified in two PCR steps, and the second step added a second sample barcode and Illumina TruSeq adapters. Sequencing of the libraries was done on an Illumina NovaSeq, producing 2 x 150 bp paired-end reads. The paper's processing steps were these. Reads were demultiplexed and collapsed into UMI-guided consensus sequences with migec v1.2.7. Using mixcr v2.1.11, the UMI consensuses were aligned to TRA and TRB V and J templates and assembled into clonotypes. Expanded or contracted clonotypes were those called significant by both edgeR and NoisET, with noise models trained on biological replicates. For edgeR calls, a false discovery rate-adjusted p below 0.01 and a log2 fold-change threshold of 1 were applied. PCA with hierarchical clustering of max-normalized trajectories of the 1000 most abundant clonotypes was used as exploratory dynamics analysis. Each responding clone was given a CD4 or CD8 phenotype based on the CD4+ and CD8+ repertoires, which had been sequenced separately. The public reads were reprocessed in TCRdb via fastp at Q25 and MiXCR, keeping in-frame beta chains. Rows with a matching CDR3 protein are joined into one entry that keeps the most common DNA and genes. The V and J calls come from TCRdb's annotation, not from the publication. This sample gives roughly 130,000 distinct CDR3 sequences in total; more than 15% of them show up just once. Approximately 5% of the sample belongs to the ten largest clones.

The V and J ends are trimmed by 2 bases and 4 bases, leaving 30 bases between them. Reading the germline V gene gives CDR1 MNHEY and CDR2 SVGEGT. Reading from cysteine to phenylalanine, the CDR3 counts 21 amino acids. CDR3 DNA is the only sequence kept; it has 63 bases, read in frame from the first base. Ficoll-Paque density gradient centrifugation was used to isolate PBMCs. Here is what the overall study found, with its caveats: SARS-CoV-2 specificity of the second-wave clones peaking on day 37 was not confirmed. The study included only a couple of mild cases, and larger cohorts that include severe cases with pre-infection samples were judged to be necessary. Some responding clones were detected in pre-infection memory, suggesting pre-existing cross-reactive memory T cells joined the SARS-CoV-2 response. Clones that contracted from day 15 to 85 showed balanced CD4/CD8 phenotypes, whereas a second wave of clones that expanded from day 15 to 37 leaned towards CD4+. Contracting CD4+ clones were located mainly in the CM and EM memory subsets, whereas CD8+ clones were found to be enriched in EMRA.

The source of this sequence is a man aged 18 to 29 who had mild COVID-19 (a few samples of this study predate the infection). The sample titles of this study are shuffled in the database, so cell type and time point are left out; the donor was told from shared clones. The V gene is TRBV6-2 or TRBV6-3 and the J gene is TRBJ2-1; no D gene can be assigned with confidence. The sample was PBMCs or a T cell subset sorted from them (not recorded which). The CDR3 in this case is CASSYHPHLTPTNFFYNEQFF. Here is the DNA: TGTGCCAGCAGTTACCATCCCCATCTTACCCCCACAAATTTTTTTTACAATGAGCAGTTCTTC.